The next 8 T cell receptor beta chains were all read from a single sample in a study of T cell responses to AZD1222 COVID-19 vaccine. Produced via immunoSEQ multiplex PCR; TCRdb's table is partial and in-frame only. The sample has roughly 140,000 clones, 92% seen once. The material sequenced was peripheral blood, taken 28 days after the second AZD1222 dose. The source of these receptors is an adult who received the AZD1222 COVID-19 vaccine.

The CDR3 DNA reads as TGTGCCAGCAGGTGGCAGGGGTTGGCCTACGAGCAGTACTTC. Protein product: CASRWQGLAYEQYF. The chain employs TRBV2 and TRBJ2-7, with D perhaps matching TRBD1 (6 bases). Trimming shortened V by 6 bases and J by 2 bases, and 14 bases separated the two germline ends. Germline V lookup: CDR1 SNHLY, CDR2 FYNNEI. The CDR3 is made up of 14 amino acids. Together with reference TRBV2 and TRBJ2-7, the CDR3 gives the full variable domain: EPEVTQTPSHQVTQMGQEVILRCVPISNHLYFYWYRQILGQKVEFLVSFYNNEISEKSEIFDDQFSVERPDGSNFTLKIRSTKLEDSAMYFCASRWQGLAYEQYFGPGTRLTVT.

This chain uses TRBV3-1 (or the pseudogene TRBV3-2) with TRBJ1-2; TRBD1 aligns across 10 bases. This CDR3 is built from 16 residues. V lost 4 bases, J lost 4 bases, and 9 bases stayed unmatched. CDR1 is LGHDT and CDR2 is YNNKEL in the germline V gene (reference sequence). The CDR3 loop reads CASSPGGQGVFYGYTF. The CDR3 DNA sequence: TGTGCCAGCAGCCCGGGTGGACAGGGGGTTTTCTATGGCTACACCTTC.

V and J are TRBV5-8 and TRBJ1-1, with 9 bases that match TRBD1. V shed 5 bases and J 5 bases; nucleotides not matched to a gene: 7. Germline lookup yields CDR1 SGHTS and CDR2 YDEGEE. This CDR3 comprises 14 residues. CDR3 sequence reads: CASRQRQGGTEAFF. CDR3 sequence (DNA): TGTGCCAGCAGGCAAAGACAGGGGGGGACTGAAGCTTTCTTT. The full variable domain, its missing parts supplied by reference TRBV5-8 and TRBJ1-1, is EAGVTQSPTHLIKTRGQQATLRCSPISGHTSVYWYQQALGLGLQFLLWYDEGEERNRGNFPPRFSGRQFPNYSSELNVNALELEDSALYLCASRQRQGGTEAFFGQGTRLTVV.

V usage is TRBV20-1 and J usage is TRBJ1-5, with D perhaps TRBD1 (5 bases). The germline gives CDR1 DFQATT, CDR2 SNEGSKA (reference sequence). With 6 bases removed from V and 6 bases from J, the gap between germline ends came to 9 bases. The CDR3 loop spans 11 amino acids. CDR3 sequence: CSAPGIQPQHF. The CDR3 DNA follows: TGCAGTGCACCAGGGATTCAGCCCCAGCATTTT.

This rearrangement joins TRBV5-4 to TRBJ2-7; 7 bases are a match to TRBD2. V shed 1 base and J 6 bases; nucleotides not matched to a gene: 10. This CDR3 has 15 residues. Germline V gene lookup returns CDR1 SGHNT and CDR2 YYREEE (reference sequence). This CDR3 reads CASSLRRGTALEQYF. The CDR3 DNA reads TGTGCCAGCAGCTTGCGGCGGGGGACCGCCCTCGAGCAGTACTTC.

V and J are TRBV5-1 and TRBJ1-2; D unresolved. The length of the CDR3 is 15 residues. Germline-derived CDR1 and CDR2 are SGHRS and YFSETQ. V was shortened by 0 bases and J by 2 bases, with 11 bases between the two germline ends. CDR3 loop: CASSLGLGENYGYTF. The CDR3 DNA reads TGCGCCAGCAGCTTGGGCCTCGGGGAAAACTATGGCTACACCTTC.

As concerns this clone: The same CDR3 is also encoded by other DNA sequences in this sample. CDR3 loop: CASSPGNSPLHF. CDR3 sequence (DNA): TGTGCCAGCTCACCAGGGAATTCACCCCTCCACTTT. The chain combines TRBV18 with TRBJ1-6; D remains ambiguous. This CDR3 is 12 amino acids long. CDR1 KGHSH and CDR2 LQKENI come from the germline V gene. Trimming stripped 2 bases from V and 7 bases from J, with 3 bases between.

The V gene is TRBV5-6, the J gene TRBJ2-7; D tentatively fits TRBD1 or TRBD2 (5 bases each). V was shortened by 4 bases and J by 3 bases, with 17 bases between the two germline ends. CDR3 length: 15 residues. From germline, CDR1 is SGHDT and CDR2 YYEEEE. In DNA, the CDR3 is TGTGCCAGCAGCAATGGCCCCGGGGCCCTCTACGAGCAGTACTTC. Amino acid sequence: CASSNGPGALYEQYF.